This TCR beta chain was sequenced in a study of T cell responses to AZD1222 COVID-19 vaccine. Findings and caveats of the study: Researchers took repertoire samples only after the peak T cell response had come. Spike-specific TCR depth and breadth grew after two AZD1222 doses.

This CDR3 spans 15 amino acids. The V and J ends lost 3 bases and 3 bases, in that order; junction bases with no gene match: 3. Germline lookup yields CDR1 SGHTA and CDR2 FQGNSA. This clone was found once. Its antigen is unknown. Produced via immunoSEQ multiplex PCR; TCRdb's table is partial and in-frame only. This table has some 150,000 clones, around nine tenths appearing once. This chain uses TRBV7-2 with TRBJ2-7, with 12 bases identical to TRBD2. The receptor comes from an adult who had recovered from COVID-19. The sample in question was peripheral blood, obtained after recovery from COVID-19. The CDR3 spells CASSFGTSGHYEQYF. The CDR3 region has the DNA TGTGCCAGCAGCTTCGGGACTAGCGGGCACTACGAGCAGTACTTC. The full variable domain, in which reference TRBV7-2 and TRBJ2-7 provide the parts outside the CDR3, is GAGVSQSPSNKVTEKGKDVELRCDPISGHTALYWYRQSLGQGLEFLIYFQGNSAPDKSGLPSDRFSAERTGGSVSTLTIQRTQQEDSAVYLCASSFGTSGHYEQYFGPGTRLTVT.